This is a list of T cell receptor beta chains from one sample in a study of T cell responses to AZD1222 COVID-19 vaccine. The protocol was immunoSEQ multiplex PCR, while the TCRdb copy is restricted to in-frame clones and leaves out a portion. In the table there are over 80,000 clones, 85% to 90% of which are singletons. Sequencing used peripheral blood, obtained on day 0 of AZD1222 vaccination. These TCRs come from an adult in good health. Each CDR3 is given with its conserved first and last residue. D genes are given only for firm matches. Only part of the rows carry a size: once, few, many, or a class if the clone is expanded.

v_call	j_call	d_call	clone_size	cdr3_nt	cdr3_aa
TRBV6-5	TRBJ1-2	.	.	TGTGCCAGCAGAGCCGACCAGGCGTTCTATGGCTACACCTTC	CASRADQAFYGYTF
TRBV19	TRBJ2-7	TRBD1	.	TGTGCCAGTAAGGAGCGCAGGGGGTCCTACGAGCAGTACTTC	CASKERRGSYEQYF
TRBV19	TRBJ2-3	TRBD2	.	TGTGCCAGTAGCCCGACTAGCGGTAGCACAGATACGCAGTATTTT	CASSPTSGSTDTQYF
TRBV7-2	TRBJ1-5	TRBD1	.	TGTGCCAGCAGCAAAGACAGGGTCCAGCCCCAGCATTTT	CASSKDRVQPQHF
TRBV19	TRBJ2-1	TRBD2	.	TGTGCCAGTAGTTCAACTAGCGGGAACCACAATGAGCAGTTCTTC	CASSSTSGNHNEQFF
TRBV19	TRBJ1-1	TRBD1	.	TGTGCCAGTAGCCCAGGATCGGACAGGGGGCAGGGTAACACTGAAGCTTTCTTT	CASSPGSDRGQGNTEAFF
TRBV2	TRBJ2-7	.	.	TGTGCCAGCAGTGAAGGAGGCAGGGGTTACGAGCAGTACTTC	CASSEGGRGYEQYF
TRBV2	TRBJ1-1	.	few	TGTGCCAGCAGTAGTTCGGGGTTGAACACTGAAGCTTTCTTT	CASSSSGLNTEAFF
TRBV6-1	TRBJ2-7	.	.	TGTGCCAGCACTGAATTCACGACAAACACCTACGAGCAGTACTTC	CASTEFTTNTYEQYF
TRBV29-1	TRBJ1-2	.	.	TGCAGCGTTAGGTTCGGAGGGGGTGGCTACACCTTC	CSVRFGGGGYTF
TRBV6-6	TRBJ1-1	TRBD1	.	TGTGCCAGCAGCCCAGGACAGGTCGATCGTACTGAAGCTTTCTTT	CASSPGQVDRTEAFF
TRBV19	TRBJ1-1	TRBD1	.	TGTGCCAGTAACGATATGAGAGGACAGGGGATGAACACTGAAGCTTTCTTT	CASNDMRGQGMNTEAFF
TRBV23-1	TRBJ2-4	.	.	TGCGCCAGCAAGGGGGGGGAAATTAGCGGCCGAGCCAAAAACATTCAGTACTTC	CASKGGEISGRAKNIQYF
TRBV7-9	TRBJ2-6	.	.	TGTGCCAGCAGCTTGACCGAGGGACAATCCTCTGGGGCCAACGTCCTGACTTTC	CASSLTEGQSSGANVLTF
TRBV24-1	TRBJ2-5	.	.	TGTGCCACCAGCGATGGAAGGGAACTTGGGTTTCTGGAAGAGACCCAGTACTTC	CATSDGRELGFLEETQYF
TRBV19	TRBJ2-1	.	.	TGTGCCAGTAGGCCGGGACTGAGCTCCTACAATGAGCAGTTCTTC	CASRPGLSSYNEQFF
TRBV7-3	TRBJ2-5	.	once	TGTGCCAGCAGCTTAAGGGGCCTCGAGACCCAGTACTTC	CASSLRGLETQYF
TRBV27	TRBJ2-7	.	.	TGTGCCAGCAGTATCGGAGGCTACGAGCAGTACTTC	CASSIGGYEQYF
TRBV4-2	TRBJ2-7	TRBD1	.	TGTGCCAGCAGCCAAGGCCGGGACAGAATCTACGAGCAGTACTTC	CASSQGRDRIYEQYF
TRBV27	TRBJ1-4	.	.	TGTGCCAGCAGTGGCCGGGGGGCCGGAGATGAAAAACTGTTTTTT	CASSGRGAGDEKLFF
TRBV5-4	TRBJ2-5	TRBD2	few	TGTGCCAGCAGCTTGCGAACTAGCGGGCAAGAGACCCAGTACTTC	CASSLRTSGQETQYF
TRBV20-1	TRBJ2-1	TRBD2	once	TGCAGTGCTAGTCGGTACGTGACTAGCGAATACAATGAGCAGTTCTTC	CSASRYVTSEYNEQFF
TRBV7-9	TRBJ1-1	TRBD1	.	TGTGCCAGCACAGGACAGGGGGGGCACACTGAAGCTTTCTTT	CASTGQGGHTEAFF
TRBV6-6	TRBJ2-7	.	.	TGTGCCAGCAGCCTAACGGGGAGCTCCTACGAGCAGTACTTC	CASSLTGSSYEQYF
TRBV14	TRBJ1-4	.	.	TGTGCCAGCAGCCGTTCGGGGCAGGGTTACGAAAAACTGTTTTTT	CASSRSGQGYEKLFF
TRBV6-2/TRBV6-3	TRBJ2-1	.	.	TGTGCCAGCAGTCACCGGACAGAAAGAAATGAGCAGTTCTTC	CASSHRTERNEQFF
TRBV3-1/TRBV3-2	TRBJ2-5	.	.	TGTGCCAGCGTTCAAGGAGCAAGGAGAGAGACCCAGTACTTC	CASVQGARRETQYF
TRBV6-2/TRBV6-3	TRBJ2-1	.	.	TGTGCCAGCAGTTACCTTGGGACATTAGGGGTCAATGAGCAGTTCTTC	CASSYLGTLGVNEQFF
TRBV10-1	TRBJ2-1	TRBD1	.	TGCGCCACCGATTGTGACAGGGGATCATACAATGAGCAGTTCTTC	CATDCDRGSYNEQFF
TRBV27	TRBJ1-1	.	.	TGTGCCAGCAGTTCTGGGGCCTGGATGAACACTGAAGCTTTCTTT	CASSSGAWMNTEAFF
TRBV6-1	TRBJ2-5	TRBD2	.	TGTGCCAGCAGTGAAAGAGCGGGAGGCTTCGGCGAGACCCAGTACTTC	CASSERAGGFGETQYF
TRBV6-4	TRBJ2-3	TRBD2	.	TGTGCCAGCAGTGACTCAATACTAGGACTAGCGGGAGGGGGCTGGCTCTCAGATACGCAGTATTTT	CASSDSILGLAGGGWLSDTQYF
TRBV27	TRBJ1-1	.	few	TGTGCCAGCAGTTTGGTAAGGGATGCGGTGCGGGCTTTCTTT	CASSLVRDAVRAFF
TRBV6-5	TRBJ1-1	.	.	TGTGCCAGCAGATACACAGGGTTTGACACTGAAGCTTTCTTT	CASRYTGFDTEAFF
TRBV30	TRBJ1-1	.	.	TGTGCCTGGAGACTGAAGGGCGAGACCACTGAAGCTTTCTTT	CAWRLKGETTEAFF
TRBV9	TRBJ1-1	.	.	TGTGCCAGCAGCGAAATAGATCAGGGGGAAGCTTTCTTT	CASSEIDQGEAFF
TRBV7-2	TRBJ2-3	TRBD2	.	TGTGCCAGCAGCTTAGGGACTAGCGGCACAGATACGCAGTATTTT	CASSLGTSGTDTQYF
TRBV28	TRBJ2-7	TRBD2	once	TGTGCCAGCAGTTTACCCGGACTAGCGGTCTACGAGCAGTACTTC	CASSLPGLAVYEQYF
TRBV5-4	TRBJ1-4	TRBD1	.	TGTGCCAGCAGCGACAGGGCTAATGAAAAACTGTTTTTT	CASSDRANEKLFF
TRBV28	TRBJ1-1	.	.	TGTGCCAGCACATCCCAGCCAAGGGATGGCACTGAAGCTTTCTTT	CASTSQPRDGTEAFF
TRBV9	TRBJ2-4	.	.	TGTGCCAGCACCTTACTGAGGAACTTAACCTTTCTAGCCAAAAACATTCAGTACTTC	CASTLLRNLTFLAKNIQYF
TRBV6-4	TRBJ2-2	.	.	TGCGCCAGCAGCCTAGCCCAGACCGGGGAGCTGTTTTTT	CASSLAQTGELFF
TRBV5-5	TRBJ1-1	.	.	TGTGCCAGCAGCTTTACCCGGAACACTGAAGCTTTCTTT	CASSFTRNTEAFF
TRBV5-1	TRBJ2-1	TRBD1	.	TGCGCCAGCAGCTTAGACAGGGGCGATGAGCAGTTCTTC	CASSLDRGDEQFF
TRBV27	TRBJ2-3	.	once	TGTGCCAGCAGTTTATCGAGAGTGGGTACGCAGTATTTT	CASSLSRVGTQYF
TRBV14	TRBJ2-4	.	.	TGTGCCAGCAGCCAAGTGGGGGGGCTAGCCAAAAACATTCAGTACTTC	CASSQVGGLAKNIQYF
TRBV6-4	TRBJ2-3	.	.	TGTGCCAGCAGTGACTCAGGGGAGCAGGGAGATACGCAGTATTTT	CASSDSGEQGDTQYF
TRBV6-5	TRBJ2-1	TRBD2	once	TGTGCCAGCAGTAGCGGGGTTGAGCAGTTCTTC	CASSSGVEQFF
TRBV19	TRBJ1-3	.	.	TGTGCCAGTAGTGGGCGGACAGCCTCTGGAAACACCATATATTTT	CASSGRTASGNTIYF
TRBV5-1	TRBJ1-4	TRBD1	.	TGCGCCAGCAGCTACCAGGGGGGGAGTGAAAAACTGTTTTTT	CASSYQGGSEKLFF
TRBV3-1/TRBV3-2	TRBJ1-5	.	.	TGTGCCAGCAGCGAGGCACAGGGCCATCAGCCCCAGCATTTT	CASSEAQGHQPQHF
TRBV4-3	TRBJ2-7	.	.	TGCGCCAGCAGCCCCTCGGACGGCTCCTACGAGCAGTACTTC	CASSPSDGSYEQYF
TRBV28	TRBJ2-5	.	.	TGTGCCAGCACCCGGGACGGTGAGACCCAGTACTTC	CASTRDGETQYF
TRBV10-3	TRBJ2-1	TRBD1	.	TGTGCCATCAAGGACAGGGTCGTCTACAATGAGCAGTTCTTC	CAIKDRVVYNEQFF
TRBV28	TRBJ1-5	.	once	TGTGCCAGCAGTTTAGGGGTGGGGGCCACATTAAATCAGCCCCAGCATTTT	CASSLGVGATLNQPQHF
TRBV5-6	TRBJ2-1	.	.	TGTGCCAGCAGCTCGCGGACTGGATTCGATGAGCAGTTCTTC	CASSSRTGFDEQFF
TRBV11-2	TRBJ1-3	.	.	TGTGCCAGCAGCTTACTTGGGGCCGGGGACTCCATTGGAAACACCATATATTTT	CASSLLGAGDSIGNTIYF
TRBV5-4	TRBJ1-4	TRBD1	.	TGTGCCAGCAGCCATCCTAGGACAGGACGAAAACTGTTTTTT	CASSHPRTGRKLFF
TRBV25-1	TRBJ2-3	.	.	TGTGCCAGCAGCCTGACGGGAGATACGCAGTATTTT	CASSLTGDTQYF
TRBV11-3	TRBJ1-1	.	once	TGTGCCAGCAGCTTAGGGACGGGACTGATGAACACTGAAGCTTTCTTT	CASSLGTGLMNTEAFF